A selection of T cell receptor beta chains follows, all from one sample in a study of T cell responses to AZD1222 COVID-19 vaccine. Assay used: immunoSEQ multiplex PCR; TCRdb lists only in-frame clones, some missing. The data show 110,000 or so clones, roughly 89% seen once. The specimen comprised peripheral blood, sampled 28 days after the second AZD1222 dose. These receptors were collected from an adult who received the AZD1222 COVID-19 vaccine. Each CDR3 is given with its conserved first and last residue. The D gene is left open where the match is weak. Clone size, where shown, is once, few, many, or a class for clones that have expanded.

j_call	v_call	clone_size	d_call	cdr3_aa	cdr3_nt
TRBJ2-4	TRBV11-2	NA	NA	CASSFRGGQSLTLNIQYF	TGTGCCAGCAGCTTTAGGGGTGGACAGTCCCTTACCTTAAACATTCAGTACTTC
TRBJ1-3	TRBV11-2	once	NA	CASSLKLRDFSGNTIYF	TGTGCCAGCAGCTTAAAGCTTCGGGATTTCTCTGGAAACACCATATATTTT
TRBJ1-3	TRBV7-3	once	NA	CASSLNLGNTIYF	TGTGCCAGCAGCTTAAACCTGGGAAACACCATATATTTT
TRBJ1-3	TRBV5-1	NA	NA	CASSLSGPRDTIYF	TGCGCCAGCAGCTTGTCGGGACCCAGGGACACCATATATTTT
TRBJ2-7	TRBV10-3	NA	NA	CAISESGGEQYF	TGTGCCATCAGTGAGTCGGGGGGCGAGCAGTACTTC
TRBJ1-1	TRBV2	NA	NA	CASSEDWNRGTEAFF	TGTGCCAGCAGTGAAGATTGGAACAGAGGTACTGAAGCTTTCTTT
TRBJ2-2	TRBV7-3	NA	NA	CASSLNTGGVGELFF	TGTGCCAGCAGCTTAAACACTGGTGGGGTCGGGGAGCTGTTTTTT
TRBJ1-2	TRBV7-9	NA	NA	CASSPEVYGYTF	TGTGCCAGCAGCCCAGAGGTCTATGGCTACACCTTC
TRBJ1-2	TRBV28	NA	TRBD1	CASSIQGAGGYTF	TGTGCCAGCAGTATACAGGGGGCGGGAGGCTACACCTTC
TRBJ2-2	TRBV12-3/TRBV12-4	NA	NA	CASSSSLTGELFF	TGTGCCAGCAGTTCCTCGTTGACCGGGGAGCTGTTTTTT
TRBJ1-6	TRBV2	NA	NA	CASRAFRQPGNSPLHF	TGTGCCAGCAGGGCCTTTAGACAGCCGGGGAATTCACCCCTCCACTTT
TRBJ2-7	TRBV28	NA	TRBD2	CASSPGTSGNFLEYEQYF	TGTGCCAGCAGCCCCGGGACTAGCGGGAATTTTTTGGAGTACGAGCAGTACTTC
TRBJ2-2	TRBV4-1	NA	TRBD2	CASRTTLGGRQSVGELFF	TGCGCCAGCAGAACCACCCTAGGCGGGAGACAATCGGTCGGGGAGCTGTTTTTT
TRBJ2-2	TRBV27	NA	TRBD1	CASRTGRFGVTGELFF	TGTGCCAGCAGGACAGGGAGATTCGGCGTCACCGGGGAGCTGTTTTTT
TRBJ1-5	TRBV2	NA	NA	CASSYRNSNQPQHF	TGTGCCAGCAGTTACAGGAATAGCAATCAGCCCCAGCATTTT
TRBJ2-7	TRBV10-2	NA	NA	CASREGAGDEQYF	TGCGCCAGCAGGGAAGGAGCAGGGGACGAGCAGTACTTC
TRBJ2-7	TRBV6-5	NA	NA	CASRVGADLHYEQYF	TGTGCCAGCAGAGTCGGGGCGGATCTACACTACGAGCAGTACTTC
TRBJ1-1	TRBV2	few	TRBD1	CASRIRQGHTEAFF	TGTGCCAGCAGGATTAGACAGGGTCACACTGAAGCTTTCTTT
TRBJ2-3	TRBV19	once	NA	CASSMTDTQYF	TGTGCCAGTAGTATGACAGATACGCAGTATTTT
TRBJ2-1	TRBV7-3	once	TRBD2	CASSPQEAGVGNEQFF	TGTGCCAGCAGCCCCCAAGAAGCGGGGGTCGGGAATGAGCAGTTCTTC
TRBJ2-3	TRBV6-6	NA	NA	CASSVGRKDRTDTQYF	TGTGCCAGCAGTGTGGGGCGGAAAGATCGCACAGATACGCAGTATTTT
TRBJ2-4	TRBV10-2	NA	NA	CASKSAGLAKNIQYF	TGCGCCAGTAAAAGTGCTGGGCTAGCCAAAAACATTCAGTACTTC
TRBJ2-7	TRBV20-1	NA	NA	CSAGGVHEQYF	TGCAGTGCTGGGGGAGTCCACGAGCAGTACTTC
TRBJ1-4	TRBV11-2	NA	NA	CASSLGRFPTNEKLFF	TGTGCCAGCAGCCTGGGGAGGTTTCCAACTAATGAAAAACTGTTTTTT
TRBJ2-7	TRBV6-4	once	TRBD1	CASFPGTGSDEQYF	TGTGCCAGTTTCCCCGGGACAGGGAGCGACGAGCAGTACTTC
TRBJ2-5	TRBV5-5	NA	TRBD2	CASRNRLAGGGETQYF	TGTGCCAGCAGAAATAGACTAGCGGGGGGCGGGGAGACCCAGTACTTC